The 22 T cell receptor beta chains below all came from one sample that was sequenced in a study of T cells in Graves' hyperthyroidism and ophthalmopathy. RNA transcripts provided the source from which TCR beta CDR3 regions were amplified. First-round RT-PCR of the TCR CDR3 relied on the HTBI primer set. MiXCR, applied by TCRdb to the multiplex PCR reads, yields one record per CDR3 protein. In the table there are roughly 500,000 distinct CDR3 sequences, around 13% of which are singletons. The sequenced sample was blood. Receptor source: a woman aged 25 to 45 with Graves' hyperthyroidism that later progressed to Graves' ophthalmopathy.

This clonotype was detected ten times or more. V usage is TRBV2 and J usage is TRBJ2-1, with a possible D match to TRBD1 (5 bases). The CDR3 sequence is 12 residues long. The V gene lost 6 bases and the J gene lost 8 bases, with 11 bases spanning the gap. Per the germline V gene, CDR1 is SNHLY and CDR2 is FYNNEI. As DNA, the CDR3 is TGTGCCAGCAGCGCGACACAGGATGAGCAGTTCTTC. Encoded protein: CASSATQDEQFF. Combining the CDR3 with reference TRBV2 and TRBJ2-1 gives the whole variable domain EPEVTQTPSHQVTQMGQEVILRCVPISNHLYFYWYRQILGQKVEFLVSFYNNEISEKSEIFDDQFSVERPDGSNFTLKIRSTKLEDSAMYFCASSATQDEQFFGPGTRLTVL.

The V gene is TRBV20-1, the J gene TRBJ2-1; possibly TRBD2 for D (6 bases). Germline CDR1 is DFQATT and CDR2 is SNEGSKA (reference sequence). This CDR3 comprises 14 residues. V lost 0 bases, J lost 9 bases, and 15 bases lay in between. The CDR3 DNA is TGCAGTGCTAGAGACGGGAGCTCCTGCAGTGAGCAGTTCTTC. Amino acid sequence: CSARDGSSCSEQFF.

In its sample, this clonotype was seen many times. The chain combines TRBV20-1 with TRBJ2-7, with 7 bases identical to TRBD2. V was clipped by 8 bases and J by 0 bases; unmatched bases: 4. CDR1 and CDR2 from the germline V gene are DFQATT and SNEGSKA (reference sequence). This CDR3 has 12 amino acids. The CDR3 coding sequence is TGCAGTACTCTAGCGGACTCCTACGAGCAGTACTTC. This translates into CSTLADSYEQYF.

This clonotype was picked up many times. The chain is built from TRBV28 and TRBJ2-1; D uncertain. Germline V gene sequence: CDR1 MDHEN, CDR2 SYDVKM. This CDR3 comprises 15 residues. V was shortened by 4 bases and J by 7 bases, with 17 bases between the two germline ends. The CDR3 DNA is TGTGCCAGCAGTTCAAAAGAAGGAATGAGAAATGAGCAGTTCTTC. This encodes CASSSKEGMRNEQFF.

This clonotype was seen repeatedly, ten times or more. The chain employs TRBV6-1 and TRBJ2-7, with TRBD1 matching 8 bases. J lost 3 bases, V lost 5 bases, and 6 bases had no gene match. This CDR3 spans 14 amino acids. Germline CDR1 reads MNHNS; CDR2 reads SASEGT. The CDR3 is CASSPGTGLYEQYF. CDR3 DNA: TGTGCCAGCAGTCCCGGGACAGGACTCTACGAGCAGTACTTC.

This clonotype has a count of ten or more. CDR3 sequence: CASRGEAGGFNEQFF. The CDR3 bases are TGTGCCAGCAGGGGTGAAGCGGGAGGTTTCAATGAGCAGTTCTTC. The chain recombines TRBV7-9 with TRBJ2-1; 9 nucleotides align to TRBD2. V trimming: 6 bases; J trimming: 6 bases; junction bases outside the gene matches: 9. Germline CDR1 reads SEHNR; CDR2 reads FQNEAQ (reference sequence). The length of the CDR3 is 15 residues. Drawing the rest from reference TRBV7-9 and TRBJ2-1, the complete variable domain is DTGVSQNPRHKITKRGQNVTFRCDPISEHNRLYWYRQTLGQGPEFLTYFQNEAQLEKSRLLSDRFSAERPKGSFSTLEIQRTEQGDSAMYLCASRGEAGGFNEQFFGPGTRLTVL.

CDR3 loop: CASSLAATYNEQFF. In DNA, the CDR3 is TGTGCCAGTAGTTTGGCGGCGACCTACAATGAGCAGTTCTTC. J is TRBJ2-1 and V is TRBV6-1, with unresolved D. The CDR3 spans 14 residues. The ends were cut back, 9 bases at V and 2 bases at J, with 14 bases in the middle. Germline V gene data show CDR1 as MNHNS and CDR2 as SASEGT.

This clonotype has a count of ten or more. The V call is TRBV7-3, the J call TRBJ2-5; either TRBD1 or TRBD2 may fit D (8 bases each). This CDR3 has 15 residues. Germline V gene sequence: CDR1 SGHTA, CDR2 FQGTGA. V lost 5 bases to trimming and J lost 4 bases, with 17 bases between them. CDR3 sequence reads: CASSPTGAGGETQYF. The DNA of the CDR3 is TGTGCCAGCAGCCCGACAGGGGCGGGAGGAGAGACCCAGTACTTC.

This clonotype was seen repeatedly, ten times or more. The CDR3 nucleotides read TGTGCCAGCAGAATTGCCCGGGGGAACACCGGGGAGCTGTTTTTT. Its protein is CASRIARGNTGELFF. This chain joins TRBV2 and TRBJ2-2, with D tentatively TRBD2 (5 bases). V shed 6 bases and J shed 1 base, with 12 bases lying between them. Germline V gives CDR1 SNHLY, CDR2 FYNNEI. CDR3 length: 15 residues.

In this sample, this clonotype turned up a few times. V gene TRBV24-1 combines with J gene TRBJ2-2; D call uncertain. Germline-derived CDR1 and CDR2 are KGHDR and SFDVKD. V lost 9 bases to trimming and J lost 6 bases, with 10 bases between them. This CDR3 is built from 12 residues. This CDR3 is CATSRYSGELFF. The CDR3 region has the DNA TGTGCCACCTCCCGGTATTCCGGGGAGCTGTTTTTT.

This clonotype occurred many times. The chain uses TRBV3-1 and TRBJ1-1; a weak D match, TRBD1 (6 bases). Germline V gives CDR1 LGHDT, CDR2 YNNKEL (reference sequence). The CDR3 runs to 14 residues. Trimming took off 6 bases at V and 0 bases at J, with 11 bases between the two ends. Written as DNA, the CDR3 is TGTGCCAGCAGTAAAGGACAGCTGAACACTGAAGCTTTCTTT. Its translation is CASSKGQLNTEAFF.

V and J are TRBV7-9 and TRBJ2-7; 9 bases are shared with TRBD1. The V and J ends lost 4 bases and 8 bases, in that order; junction bases with no gene match: 12. Per germline, CDR1 SEHNR and CDR2 FQNEAQ (reference sequence). The CDR3 has 15 amino acids. CDR3 in DNA: TGTGCCAGCAGCTATGACCGGGACAGGGTGCCCAAGCAGTACTTC. Protein sequence: CASSYDRDRVPKQYF.

In its sample, this clonotype was seen a few times. The rearrangement uses TRBV6-2 or TRBV6-3 and TRBJ2-1; TRBD2 matches at 7 bases. CDR3 length: 16 residues. V gave up 7 bases and J gave up 5 bases; unmatched junction bases: 14. Germline values: CDR1 MNHEY, CDR2 SVGEGT. Here the CDR3 reads CASNFAAGDGNNEQFF. DNA of the CDR3: TGTGCCAGCAATTTCGCGGCGGGAGACGGCAACAATGAGCAGTTCTTC.

Regarding this clonotype: With a much larger clone just one base away, this may be a read error. The chain has TRBV12-3 or TRBV12-4 and TRBJ2-7; D may be TRBD1 (5 bases). This CDR3 has 14 residues. V lost 7 bases, J lost 2 bases, and 15 bases lay in between. The CDR3 sequence: CASMNRQNPYEQYF. In DNA, the CDR3 is TGTGCCAGCATGAATAGACAGAACCCCTACGAGCAGTACTTC.

This clonotype has a count of ten or more. The chain has TRBV3-1 and TRBJ2-5; D is ambiguous. Trimming stripped 0 bases from V and 2 bases from J, with 10 bases between. CDR3 length: 15 residues. Germline V gene data show CDR1 as LGHDT and CDR2 as YNNKEL (reference sequence). CDR3 DNA sequence: TGTGCCAGCAGCCAAGATCCTTACGGGCAAGAGACCCAGTACTTC. As protein: CASSQDPYGQETQYF.

This chain joins TRBV5-5 and TRBJ2-7, with TRBD1 identical over 11 bases. This CDR3 contains 16 residues. Germline V gene lookup returns CDR1 SGHKS and CDR2 YYEKEE (reference sequence). The V segment lost 4 bases and the J segment 5 bases; nucleotides outside the gene matches: 11. The CDR3 protein is CASSRTGTGGDDEQYF. The DNA for the CDR3 is TGTGCCAGCAGCCGGACCGGGACAGGGGGTGACGACGAGCAGTACTTC.

The sample holds many counts of this clonotype. The rearrangement joins TRBV7-2 to TRBJ1-1; D is possibly TRBD1 (5 bases). Trimming stripped 5 bases from V and 6 bases from J, with 10 bases between. Germline CDR1 reads SGHTA; CDR2 reads FQGNSA. This CDR3 region has 12 residues. DNA of the CDR3: TGTGCCAGCAGCCCTCAGGGCTCTGAAGCTTTCTTT. Its translation is CASSPQGSEAFF.

Only a few counts were recorded for this clonotype. V gene TRBV9 combines with J gene TRBJ2-2, with D possibly called TRBD1 or TRBD2 (5 bases each). Per the germline V gene, CDR1 is SGDLS and CDR2 is YYNGEE. Trimming cost V 4 bases and J 6 bases, with 22 bases left between them. The length of the CDR3 is 17 residues. The CDR3 protein is CASSTPPRDGFSGELFF. CDR3 DNA: TGTGCCAGCAGCACCCCCCCCCGGGACGGATTCTCCGGGGAGCTGTTTTTT.

This clonotype was recorded a few times. One junction end disagrees with the germline gene, perhaps due to a read error. The V and J genes are TRBV12-3 or TRBV12-4 and TRBJ2-2; D is unclear. This CDR3 is 14 amino acids long. The CDR3 loop is CAGSLSYTTGELFF. The CDR3 bases are TGTGCCGGCAGTTTATCTTATACGACCGGGGAGCTGTTTTTT.

This clonotype was detected only a few times. The chain is built from TRBV9 and TRBJ1-2; D gene uncertain. This CDR3 region has 11 residues. Germline assignment: CDR1 SGDLS and CDR2 YYNGEE. V lost 0 bases and J 9 bases, leaving 6 bases between the germline ends. The CDR3 region has the DNA TGTGCCAGCAGCGTAGAGGATCGCTACACCTTC. Its protein is CASSVEDRYTF.

This clonotype was observed many times. CDR3 DNA sequence: TGTGCCAGCAGCCCGACAGGGGCCGGCACCGGGGAGCTGTTTTTT. This gives the protein CASSPTGAGTGELFF. The J gene is TRBJ2-2, the V gene TRBV7-3, with TRBD1 matching over 8 bases. CDR3 size: 15 residues. Germline CDR1 is SGHTA and CDR2 is FQGTGA. V lost 5 bases to trimming and J lost 4 bases; unmatched junction nucleotides: 6. Supplemented by reference TRBV7-3 and TRBJ2-2, the full variable domain reads GAGVSQTPSNKVTEKGKYVELRCDPISGHTALYWYRQSLGQGPEFLIYFQGTGAADDSGLPNDRFFAVRPEGSVSTLKIQRTERGDSAVYLCASSPTGAGTGELFFGEGSRLTVL.

In this sample, this clonotype turned up a few times. This sequence joins TRBV19 and TRBJ1-2; 11 bases are shared with TRBD1. There are 16 residues in the CDR3. Germline V lookup: CDR1 LNHDA, CDR2 SQIVND (reference sequence). The V and J ends lost 7 bases and 4 bases, in that order; junction bases with no gene match: 11. The CDR3 DNA reads as TGTGCCAGTACTCCGGGACAGGGGGGAATTAGCTATGGCTACACCTTC. The encoded protein is CASTPGQGGISYGYTF.